This T cell receptor beta chain appears in the sequencing data of a study of beta chain features in type 1 diabetes. Study in general: Healthy donors resembled patients in age, gender and cell yields.

Cells sorted by CD45RO/CCR7/CD25/CD127/CD95/CD27 comprised CD4+ naive, central memory, regulatory and stem cell-like memory cells. Each sorted population was over 95% pure. CDR1 is SGHVS and CDR2 is FNYEAQ in the germline V gene. This CDR3 spans 14 amino acids. J lost 8 bases, V lost 3 bases, and 8 bases had no gene match. Expressed TCRB transcripts were sequenced because the entire RNA isolate underwent reverse transcription. TCRdb's copy holds only in-frame clones and misses some; the assay was immunoSEQ multiplex PCR. The top ten hold around 0.022% of the sample, which has about 700,000 clones, roughly 12% seen once. The sample holds a few counts of this clone. Its antigen is as yet unknown. Whole-study findings and limits: The cDNA sequencing approach could over-represent high-TCR-expressing cells. Researchers report that Type 1 diabetes patients had moderately but significantly shorter TCRB CDR3s across all four CD4+ subsets.

The sequencing sample was made of naive CD4+ T cells from blood. The rearrangement links TRBV7-6 to TRBJ1-2, with 8 bases identical to TRBD1. This TCR derives from a man between 18 and 29 years old with type 1 diabetes. The CDR3 is CASSFTGGSGGYTF. Here the CDR3 DNA reads TGTGCCAGCAGCTTCACAGGGGGATCGGGCGGCTACACCTTC.